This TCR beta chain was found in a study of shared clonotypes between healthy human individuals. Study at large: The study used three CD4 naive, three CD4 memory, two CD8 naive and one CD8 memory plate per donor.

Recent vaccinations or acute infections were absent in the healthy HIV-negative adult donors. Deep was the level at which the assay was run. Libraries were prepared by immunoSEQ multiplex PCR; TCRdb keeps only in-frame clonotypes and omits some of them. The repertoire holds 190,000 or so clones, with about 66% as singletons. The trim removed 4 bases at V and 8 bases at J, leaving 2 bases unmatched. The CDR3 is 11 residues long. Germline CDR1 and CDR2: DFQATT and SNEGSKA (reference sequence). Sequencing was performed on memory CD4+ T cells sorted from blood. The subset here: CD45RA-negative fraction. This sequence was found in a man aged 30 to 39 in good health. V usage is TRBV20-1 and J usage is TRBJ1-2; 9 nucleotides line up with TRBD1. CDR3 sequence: CSAMGQGGYTF. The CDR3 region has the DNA TGCAGTGCTATGGGACAGGGAGGCTACACCTTC.